The 21 T cell receptor beta chains presented below share a single source sample, sequenced in a study of radiotherapy plus CTLA-4 blockade in lung cancer. Libraries were prepared by immunoSEQ multiplex PCR; TCRdb keeps only in-frame clonotypes and omits some of them. The sample lists approximately 52,000 clones; 70% to 80% were seen once. The material sequenced was peripheral blood, taken from a patient treated with radiotherapy plus ipilimumab. The receptors were sampled from a human donor with non-small cell lung cancer who had a complete response to radiotherapy plus ipilimumab.

J is TRBJ2-3 and V is TRBV5-1; TRBD2 matches at 14 bases. V gave up 4 bases and J gave up 8 bases; unmatched junction bases: 9. The CDR3 loop spans 16 amino acids. Germline CDR1 is SGHRS and CDR2 is YFSETQ. The CDR3 spells CASSTPGLAGEGTQYF. In nucleotides, the CDR3 is TGCGCCAGCAGCACACCGGGACTAGCGGGGGAGGGTACGCAGTATTTT. Combining the CDR3 with reference TRBV5-1 and TRBJ2-3 gives the whole variable domain KAGVTQTPRYLIKTRGQQVTLSCSPISGHRSVSWYQQTPGQGLQFLFEYFSETQRNKGNFPGRFSGRQFSNSRSEMNVSTLELGDSALYLCASSTPGLAGEGTQYFGPGTRLTVL.

J is TRBJ1-5 and V is TRBV5-8; D gene ambiguous. CDR3 length equals 14 residues. Trimming cost V 2 bases and J 5 bases, with 11 bases left between them. Germline-derived CDR1 and CDR2 are SGHTS and YDEGEE. The CDR3 nucleotides read TGTGCCAGCAGCTTTGGCAGGATGCATCAGCCCCAGCATTTT. Protein sequence: CASSFGRMHQPQHF.

The CDR3, as DNA: TGCAGTGCCGAGTTTTCGGAGACCCAGTACTTC. Translated: CSAEFSETQYF. V and J are TRBV20-1 and TRBJ2-5; no clear D gene. Between the trimmed V and J ends, which lost 6 bases and 5 bases, there was a span of 10 bases. This CDR3 is 11 amino acids long. Germline V gene sequence: CDR1 DFQATT, CDR2 SNEGSKA (reference sequence).

The chain combines TRBV5-6 with TRBJ2-5; a weak D match, TRBD2 (6 bases). Deletions cut 4 bases from V and 1 base from J, with 8 bases between. The germline CDR1 and CDR2 sequences are SGHDT and YYEEEE. The CDR3 is made up of 13 amino acids. The CDR3 is CASSRELQETQYF. CDR3 DNA: TGTGCCAGCAGCCGGGAGCTCCAAGAGACCCAGTACTTC.

The V and J genes are TRBV6-4 and TRBJ1-6; no reliable D call. The germline V and J ends were trimmed by 4 bases and 2 bases, with 9 bases remaining between them. From germline, CDR1 is MRHNA and CDR2 SNTAGT. This CDR3 spans 15 amino acids. CDR3 amino acids: CASSVGGTYNSPLHF. The CDR3 nucleotides read TGTGCCAGCAGTGTCGGAGGAACCTATAATTCACCCCTCCACTTT.

This chain joins TRBV6-5 and TRBJ2-7; TRBD1 is a possible D gene (5 bases). This CDR3 is built from 15 residues. V shed 4 bases and J shed 1 base, with 14 bases lying between them. In germline, CDR1 is MNHEY, CDR2 SVGAGI. This CDR3 is CASSLDGPGSYEQYF. Here the CDR3 DNA reads TGTGCCAGCAGTTTGGACGGTCCAGGGTCCTACGAGCAGTACTTC.

CDR3 in amino acids: CASSPRQGRGPNTEAFF. DNA for the CDR3: TGCGCCAGCAGCCCACGACAGGGGAGGGGACCGAACACTGAAGCTTTCTTT. The chain is built from TRBV5-1 and TRBJ1-1; 8 bases fit TRBD1. The germline V gene has CDR1 SGHRS and CDR2 YFSETQ. The CDR3 is made up of 17 amino acids. Trimming cost V 4 bases and J 1 base; bases outside gene matches: 12.

The CDR3 coding sequence is TGCGCCAGCAGCTCGCAACTTACCTTGGGCCACACTGAAGCTTTCTTT. This encodes CASSSQLTLGHTEAFF. The chain joins TRBV5-1 to TRBJ1-1; no definite D call. The CDR3 consists of 16 residues. Germline V gene data show CDR1 as SGHRS and CDR2 as YFSETQ. The V gene lost 3 bases and the J gene lost 3 bases, with 18 bases spanning the gap.

The chain couples TRBV12-5 to TRBJ1-1, with 10 bases matching TRBD1. Per the germline V gene, CDR1 is LGHNT and CDR2 is FRNRAP. V was pared by 1 base and J by 1 base, with 6 bases of the junction left unmatched. This CDR3 comprises 17 residues. The chain's CDR3 is CASGLGQGAIWNTEAFF. The CDR3 DNA is TGTGCTAGTGGTTTGGGACAGGGGGCGATTTGGAACACTGAAGCTTTCTTT.

This chain's CDR3 is CASKAGEADTQYF. The CDR3 DNA reads as TGTGCCAGCAAGGCGGGAGAGGCAGATACGCAGTATTTT. This chain connects TRBV2 to TRBJ2-3; 7 bases are a match to TRBD2. The length of the CDR3 is 13 residues. The V segment lost 7 bases and the J segment 4 bases; nucleotides outside the gene matches: 5. The germline V gene encodes CDR1 SNHLY and CDR2 FYNNEI.

The genes are TRBV19 and TRBJ2-7; 7 bases are shared with TRBD1. CDR3 length: 14 residues. V was clipped by 4 bases and J by 2 bases; unmatched bases: 5. In germline, CDR1 is LNHDA, CDR2 SQIVND (reference sequence). CDR3 loop: CASSKGDRPYEQYV. CDR3 nucleotides: TGTGCCAGTAGTAAGGGGGACAGACCCTACGAGCAGTACGTC.

This sequence joins TRBV4-2 and TRBJ2-7, with TRBD1 matching over 11 bases. Losses at the gene ends were 4 bases for V and 3 bases for J; bases not matched to a gene: 2. This CDR3 spans 14 amino acids. Germline V gives CDR1 LGHNA, CDR2 YNFKEQ. CDR3 nucleotides: TGTGCCAGCAGCCCCGGGACAGGGGGCTACGAGCAGTACGTC. Protein product: CASSPGTGGYEQYV.

The V call is TRBV7-9, the J call TRBJ2-7; 9 nucleotides align to TRBD1. This CDR3 spans 13 amino acids. In germline, CDR1 is SEHNR, CDR2 FQNEAQ (reference sequence). V lost 4 bases, J lost 3 bases, and 1 base stayed unmatched. CDR3 DNA: TGTGCCAGCAGCTGGGACAGGGTCTACGAGCAGTACGTC. Protein: CASSWDRVYEQYV.

This clone appeared a few times. The rearrangement uses TRBV5-1 and TRBJ2-2; D unclear. Deletions cut 0 bases from V and 1 base from J, with 4 bases between. The germline V gene has CDR1 SGHRS and CDR2 YFSETQ. The CDR3 length is 14 residues. CDR3 DNA: TGCGCCAGCAGCTTGGGACAGAACACCGGGGAGCTGTTTTTT. This codes for CASSLGQNTGELFF. Combining the CDR3 with reference TRBV5-1 and TRBJ2-2 gives the whole variable domain KAGVTQTPRYLIKTRGQQVTLSCSPISGHRSVSWYQQTPGQGLQFLFEYFSETQRNKGNFPGRFSGRQFSNSRSEMNVSTLELGDSALYLCASSLGQNTGELFFGEGSRLTVL.

The rearrangement joins TRBV9 to TRBJ1-2; tentative D call: TRBD1 (5 bases). CDR3 length equals 13 residues. The germline V gene encodes CDR1 SGDLS and CDR2 YYNGEE. V dropped 4 bases and J dropped 6 bases, with 13 bases sitting between them. The CDR3: CASSPLTGDGYTF. The CDR3 bases are TGTGCCAGCAGCCCCTTGACGGGGGATGGCTACACCTTC. The complete variable domain, with remaining parts taken from reference TRBV9 and TRBJ1-2, reads DSGVTQTPKHLITATGQRVTLRCSPRSGDLSVYWYQQSLDQGLQFLIQYYNGEERAKGNILERFSAQQFPDLHSELNLSSLELGDSALYFCASSPLTGDGYTFGSGTRLTVV.

The J gene is TRBJ2-7, the V gene TRBV2; 7 bases line up with TRBD2. Germline loops: CDR1 SNHLY, CDR2 FYNNEI. The V and J ends lost 10 bases and 5 bases, in that order; junction bases with no gene match: 14. This CDR3 comprises 14 residues. The CDR3 region has the DNA TGTGCCACCCAAATCGGGCGGGGGAGAAACGAGCAGTACTTC. As protein: CATQIGRGRNEQYF.

This clone was observed a few times. J is TRBJ1-6 and V is TRBV6-6; D is possibly TRBD1 (5 bases). The V gene lost 6 bases and the J gene lost 4 bases, with 13 bases spanning the gap. Germline-derived CDR1 and CDR2 are MNHNY and SVGAGI (reference sequence). The CDR3 sequence is 15 residues long. CDR3 sequence reads: CASSVIRAYNSPLHF. CDR3 nucleotides: TGTGCCAGCAGCGTCATCAGGGCTTATAATTCACCCCTCCACTTT.

The chain joins TRBV5-1 to TRBJ2-3, with TRBD2 matching over 8 bases. Germline V CDR1 and CDR2: SGHRS, YFSETQ. Losses at the gene ends were 7 bases for V and 2 bases for J; bases not matched to a gene: 9. There are 15 residues in the CDR3. CDR3 sequence: CASGRTGGFTDTQYF. CDR3 DNA sequence: TGCGCCAGCGGCAGGACGGGAGGGTTCACAGATACGCAGTATTTT.

This rearrangement joins TRBV5-1 to TRBJ2-3; perhaps TRBD1 as D (5 bases). CDR1 and CDR2 from the germline V gene are SGHRS and YFSETQ. V lost 2 bases, J lost 0 bases, and 7 bases lay in between. This CDR3 is 14 amino acids long. CDR3 nucleotide sequence: TGCGCCAGCAGCTTACAGGTTAGCACAGATACGCAGTATTTT. It codes for CASSLQVSTDTQYF.

The chain uses TRBV7-6 and TRBJ1-6; no definite D call. This CDR3 has 13 amino acids. CDR1 and CDR2 from the germline V gene are SGHVS and FNYEAQ. V dropped 1 base and J dropped 8 bases, with 6 bases sitting between them. CDR3: CASSLDPYSPLHF. CDR3 sequence (DNA): TGTGCCAGCAGCTTAGATCCTTATTCACCCCTCCACTTT. Supplemented by reference TRBV7-6 and TRBJ1-6, the full variable domain reads GAGVSQSPRYKVTKRGQDVALRCDPISGHVSLYWYRQALGQGPEFLTYFNYEAQQDKSGLPNDRFSAERPEGSISTLTIQRTEQRDSAMYRCASSLDPYSPLHFGNGTRLTVT.

This chain connects TRBV19 to TRBJ1-1; 10 bases match TRBD1. The ends lost 1 base at V and 7 bases at J; junction bases unmatched: 3. The germline gives CDR1 LNHDA, CDR2 SQIVND (reference sequence). The CDR3 has 14 residues. The CDR3 coding sequence is TGTGCCAGTAGTATAGGGGACAGGGGCGGTGAAGCTTTCTTT. Its translation is CASSIGDRGGEAFF.